The entry below describes one T cell receptor beta chain. Produced via immunoSEQ multiplex PCR; TCRdb's table is partial and in-frame only. The sample shows 150,000 to 160,000 clones, approximately 93% of them seen only once. The sample belongs to a study of control samples from healthy donors and cancer patients. The CDR3 runs 14 residues. V dropped 0 bases and J dropped 6 bases, with 9 bases sitting between them. From germline, CDR1 is MGHRA and CDR2 YSYEKL. Sequencing was carried out using blood. This receptor was identified in a man aged 40-49 years in good health. This chain joins TRBV4-1 and TRBJ1-5; D ambiguous. CDR3 nucleotides: TGCGCCAGCAGCCAAGAAGAACCAAGTCAGCCCCAGCATTTT. Amino acids: CASSQEEPSQPQHF.